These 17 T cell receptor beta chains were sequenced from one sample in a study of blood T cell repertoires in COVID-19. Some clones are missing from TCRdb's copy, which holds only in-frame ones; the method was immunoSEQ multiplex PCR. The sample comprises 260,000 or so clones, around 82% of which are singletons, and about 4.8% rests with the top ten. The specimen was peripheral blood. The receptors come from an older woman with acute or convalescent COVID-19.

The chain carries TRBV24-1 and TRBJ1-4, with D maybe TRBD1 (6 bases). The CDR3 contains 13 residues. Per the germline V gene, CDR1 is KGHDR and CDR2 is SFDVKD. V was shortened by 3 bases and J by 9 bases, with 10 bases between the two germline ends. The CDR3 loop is CATSDPGQKKLFF. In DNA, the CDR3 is TGTGCCACCAGTGATCCCGGACAGAAAAAACTGTTTTTT.

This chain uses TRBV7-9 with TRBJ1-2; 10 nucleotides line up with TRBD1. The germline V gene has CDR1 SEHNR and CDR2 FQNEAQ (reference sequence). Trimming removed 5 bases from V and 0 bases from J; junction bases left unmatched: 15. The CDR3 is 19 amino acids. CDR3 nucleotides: TGTGCCAGCAGCCAACTTCGGACAGGGGGAAGAGGGGCTAACTATGGCTACACCTTC. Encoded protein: CASSQLRTGGRGANYGYTF.

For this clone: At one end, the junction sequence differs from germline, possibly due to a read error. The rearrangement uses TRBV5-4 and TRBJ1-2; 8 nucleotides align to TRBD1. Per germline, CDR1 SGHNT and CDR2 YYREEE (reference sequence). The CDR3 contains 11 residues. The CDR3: CASSSPGQEDF. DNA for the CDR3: TGTGCCAGCAGCTCTCCGGGACAGGAAGACTTC.

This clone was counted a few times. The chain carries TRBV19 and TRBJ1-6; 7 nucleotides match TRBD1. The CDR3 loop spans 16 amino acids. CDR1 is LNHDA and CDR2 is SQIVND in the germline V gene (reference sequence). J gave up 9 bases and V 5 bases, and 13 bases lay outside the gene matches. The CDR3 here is CASSPTGASGSSPLHF. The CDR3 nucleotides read TGTGCCAGTAGTCCAACAGGGGCCTCCGGTAGTTCACCCCTCCACTTT.

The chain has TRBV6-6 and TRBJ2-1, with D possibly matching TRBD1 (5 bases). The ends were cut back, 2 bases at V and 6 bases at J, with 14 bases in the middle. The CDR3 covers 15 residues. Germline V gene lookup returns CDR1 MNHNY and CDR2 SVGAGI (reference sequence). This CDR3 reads CASSYNVPTGNEQFF. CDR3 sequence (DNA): TGTGCCAGCAGTTACAACGTACCCACAGGCAATGAGCAGTTCTTC.

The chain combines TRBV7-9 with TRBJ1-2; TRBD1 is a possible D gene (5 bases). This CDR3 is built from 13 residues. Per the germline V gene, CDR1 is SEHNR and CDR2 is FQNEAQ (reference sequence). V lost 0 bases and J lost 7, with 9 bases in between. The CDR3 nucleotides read TGTGCCAGCAGCTTAGCGAGCGGGGCTGGCTACACCTTC. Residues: CASSLASGAGYTF.

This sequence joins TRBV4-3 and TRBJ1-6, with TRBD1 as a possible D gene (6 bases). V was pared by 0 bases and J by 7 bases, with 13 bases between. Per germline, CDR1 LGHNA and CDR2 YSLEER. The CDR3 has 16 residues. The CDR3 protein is CASSQESGRGNSPLHF. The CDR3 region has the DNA TGCGCCAGCAGCCAAGAATCAGGCAGGGGAAATTCACCCCTCCACTTT.

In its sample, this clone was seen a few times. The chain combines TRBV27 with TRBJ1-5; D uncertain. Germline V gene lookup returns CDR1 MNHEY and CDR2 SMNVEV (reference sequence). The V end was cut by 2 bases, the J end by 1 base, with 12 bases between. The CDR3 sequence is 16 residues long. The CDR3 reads CASSLRPQASNQPQHF. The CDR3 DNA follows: TGTGCCAGCAGTTTAAGGCCGCAGGCAAGCAATCAGCCCCAGCATTTT.

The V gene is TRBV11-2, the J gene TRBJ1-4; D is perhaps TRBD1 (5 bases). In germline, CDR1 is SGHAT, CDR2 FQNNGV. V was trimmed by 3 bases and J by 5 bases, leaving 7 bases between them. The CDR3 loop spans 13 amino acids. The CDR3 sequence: CASSFRGNEKLFF. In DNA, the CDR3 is TGTGCCAGCAGCTTCCGGGGGAATGAAAAACTGTTTTTT.

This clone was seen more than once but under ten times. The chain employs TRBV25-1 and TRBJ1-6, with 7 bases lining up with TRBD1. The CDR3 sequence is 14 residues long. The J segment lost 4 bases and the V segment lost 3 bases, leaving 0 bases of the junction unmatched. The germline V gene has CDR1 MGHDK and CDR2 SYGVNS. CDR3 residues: CASSEDRYNSPLHF. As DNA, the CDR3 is TGTGCCAGCAGTGAGGACAGGTATAATTCACCCCTCCACTTT.

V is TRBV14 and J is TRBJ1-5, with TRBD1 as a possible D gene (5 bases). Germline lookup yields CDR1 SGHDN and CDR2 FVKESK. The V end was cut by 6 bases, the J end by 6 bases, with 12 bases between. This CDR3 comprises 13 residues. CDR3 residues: CASSQIRGQPQHF. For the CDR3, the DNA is TGTGCCAGCAGTCAAATAAGGGGTCAGCCCCAGCATTTT.

DNA for the CDR3: TGTGCCAGCAGTACATCCGGGACAGGGGGTCAGCCCCAGCATTTT. This encodes CASSTSGTGGQPQHF. The V and J genes are TRBV27 and TRBJ1-5; 11 bases agree with TRBD1. After removal of 5 bases from V and 6 bases from J, the junction contained 6 bases not matched to a gene. This CDR3 is 15 amino acids long. Germline V gives CDR1 MNHEY, CDR2 SMNVEV (reference sequence).

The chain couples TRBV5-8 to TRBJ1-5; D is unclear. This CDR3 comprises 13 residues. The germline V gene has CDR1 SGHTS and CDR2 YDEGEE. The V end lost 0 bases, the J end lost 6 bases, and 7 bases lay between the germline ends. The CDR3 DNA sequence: TGTGCCAGCAGCTTGGGCGGGAGTCAGCCCCAGCATTTT. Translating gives CASSLGGSQPQHF.

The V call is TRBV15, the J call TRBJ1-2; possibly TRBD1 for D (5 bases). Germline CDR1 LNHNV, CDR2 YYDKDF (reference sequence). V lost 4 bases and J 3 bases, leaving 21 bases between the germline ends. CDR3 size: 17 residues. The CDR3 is CATSKAGGQGFDYGYTF. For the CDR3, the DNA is TGTGCCACCAGCAAAGCGGGGGGTCAGGGTTTTGACTATGGCTACACCTTC. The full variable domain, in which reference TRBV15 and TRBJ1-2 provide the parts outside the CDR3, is DAMVIQNPRYQVTQFGKPVTLSCSQTLNHNVMYWYQQKSSQAPKLLFHYYDKDFNNEADTPDNFQSRRPNTSFCFLDIRSPGLGDTAMYLCATSKAGGQGFDYGYTFGSGTRLTVV.

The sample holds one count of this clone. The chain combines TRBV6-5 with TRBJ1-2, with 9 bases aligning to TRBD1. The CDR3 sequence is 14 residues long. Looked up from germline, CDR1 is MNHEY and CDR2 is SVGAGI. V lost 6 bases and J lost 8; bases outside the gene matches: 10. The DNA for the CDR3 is TGTGCCAGCAGCCTAGACAGGGGGGCCTGGGGCTACACCTTC. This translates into CASSLDRGAWGYTF.

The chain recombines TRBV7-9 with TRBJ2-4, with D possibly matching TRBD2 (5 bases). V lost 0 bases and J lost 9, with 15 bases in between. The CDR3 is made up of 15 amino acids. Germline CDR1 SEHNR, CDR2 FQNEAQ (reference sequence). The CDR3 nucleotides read TGTGCCAGCAGCTTAGCGTCCGGGCTAGCAGCCATTCAGTACTTC. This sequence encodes CASSLASGLAAIQYF.

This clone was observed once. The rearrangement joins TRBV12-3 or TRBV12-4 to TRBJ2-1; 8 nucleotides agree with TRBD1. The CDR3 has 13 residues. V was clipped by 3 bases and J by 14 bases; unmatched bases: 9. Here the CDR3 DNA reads TGTGCCAGCAGTTTTAGCCCCGGACAGGGTGAGTTCTTC. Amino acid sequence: CASSFSPGQGEFF.